The T cell receptor beta chain under discussion was sequenced for a study of CD8 T cells in Susac syndrome. cDNA came from around 0.54 to 1 ug RNA primed by random hexamers. TCRdb reprocessed the immunoSEQ multiplex PCR reads with MiXCR, giving one entry per CDR3 protein. Of some 300,000 distinct CDR3 sequences listed, roughly 84% were seen once; the top ten hold over 0.1%. FACS enriched CD8+ TEMRA cells, while bulk CD8+ and CD4+ were negatively isolated. This CDR3 has 14 amino acids. Germline loops: CDR1 SGHRS, CDR2 YFSETQ. Trimming took 4 bases from V and 5 from J, leaving 12 bases between them. This chain links TRBV5-1 with TRBJ2-2, with D possibly TRBD2 on 5 matching bases. The sequenced material came from CD8+ T cells from PBMCs. This sequence was found in a human donor with multiple sclerosis. The CDR3: CASSPEGRTGELFF. The CDR3 DNA reads TGCGCCAGCAGCCCCGAGGGCAGGACCGGGGAGCTGTTTTTT.